The entry below describes one T cell receptor beta chain. The CDR3 spans 14 residues. V lost 3 bases and J 4 bases, leaving 12 bases between the germline ends. In germline, CDR1 is SNHLY, CDR2 FYNNEI. These data come from a study of blood T cell repertoires in COVID-19. Study information: The cDNA or gDNA used as material had been derived from T cells, B-cell-depleted T cells, or PBMCs.

As originally analysed: Nucleated cell number was recorded as an estimate derived from reference gene primer amplification. The assay was immunoSEQ multiplex PCR, and TCRdb's table has in-frame clones only and misses some. Clonal size and the V and J genes are those of that table, whereas D and trimming came from the DNA. The profile shows around 270,000 clones, approximately 88% of them singletons. Within 2 weeks of study entry, exposed participants had contacted a PCR-confirmed or clinician-diagnosed COVID-19 case. The sequence was obtained from a middle-aged woman who had been exposed to COVID-19. Sequencing was performed on PBMCs or T cells enriched from blood (not recorded which). This chain uses TRBV2 with TRBJ1-1; D gene uncertain. The CDR3 DNA follows: TGTGCCAGCAGTGACTACCCCCGGGGCACTGAAGCTTTCTTT. This sequence encodes CASSDYPRGTEAFF.